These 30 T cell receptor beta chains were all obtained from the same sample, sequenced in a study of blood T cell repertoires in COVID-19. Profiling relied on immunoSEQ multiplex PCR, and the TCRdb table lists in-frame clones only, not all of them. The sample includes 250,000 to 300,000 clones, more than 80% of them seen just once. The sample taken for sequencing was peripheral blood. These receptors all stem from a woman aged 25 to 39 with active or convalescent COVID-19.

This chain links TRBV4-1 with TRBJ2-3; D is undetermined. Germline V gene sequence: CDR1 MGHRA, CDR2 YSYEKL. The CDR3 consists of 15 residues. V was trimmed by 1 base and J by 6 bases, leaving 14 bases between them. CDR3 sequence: CASSQGAQQVDTQYF. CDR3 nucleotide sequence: TGCGCCAGCAGCCAAGGGGCTCAGCAAGTGGATACGCAGTATTTT.

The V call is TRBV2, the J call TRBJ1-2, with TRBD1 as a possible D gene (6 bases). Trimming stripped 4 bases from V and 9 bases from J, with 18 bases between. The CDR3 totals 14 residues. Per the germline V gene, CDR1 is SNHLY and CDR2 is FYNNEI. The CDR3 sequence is CASSAGAPGLSYTF. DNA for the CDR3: TGTGCCAGCAGTGCAGGGGCCCCGGGCTTAAGCTACACCTTC.

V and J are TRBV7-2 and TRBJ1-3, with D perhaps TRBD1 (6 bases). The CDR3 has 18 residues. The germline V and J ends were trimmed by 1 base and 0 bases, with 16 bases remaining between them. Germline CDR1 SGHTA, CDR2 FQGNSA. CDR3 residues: CASSLVGNTGSSGNTIYF. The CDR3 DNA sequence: TGTGCCAGCAGCTTAGTTGGGAACACAGGGAGCTCTGGAAACACCATATATTTT. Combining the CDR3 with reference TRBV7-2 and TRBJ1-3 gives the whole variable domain GAGVSQSPSNKVTEKGKDVELRCDPISGHTALYWYRQSLGQGLEFLIYFQGNSAPDKSGLPSDRFSAERTGGSVSTLTIQRTQQEDSAVYLCASSLVGNTGSSGNTIYFGEGSWLTVV.

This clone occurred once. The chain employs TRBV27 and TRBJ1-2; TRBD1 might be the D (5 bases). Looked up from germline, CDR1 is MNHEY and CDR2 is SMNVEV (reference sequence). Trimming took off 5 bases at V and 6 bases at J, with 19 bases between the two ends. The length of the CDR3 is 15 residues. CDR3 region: CASSVFGTSLNGYTF. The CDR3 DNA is TGTGCCAGCAGTGTTTTTGGGACTTCTTTAAATGGCTACACCTTC.

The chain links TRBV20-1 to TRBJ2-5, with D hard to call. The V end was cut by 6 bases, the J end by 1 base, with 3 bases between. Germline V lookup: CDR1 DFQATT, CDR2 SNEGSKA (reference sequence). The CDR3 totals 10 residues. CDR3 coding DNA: TGCAGTGCCTTCCAAGAGACCCAGTACTTC. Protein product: CSAFQETQYF.

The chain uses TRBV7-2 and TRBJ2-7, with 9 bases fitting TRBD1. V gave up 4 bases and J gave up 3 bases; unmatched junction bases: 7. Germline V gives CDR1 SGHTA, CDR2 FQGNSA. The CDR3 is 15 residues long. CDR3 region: CASSSQTGGYYEQYF. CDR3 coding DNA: TGTGCCAGCAGCTCCCAGACAGGGGGGTACTACGAGCAGTACTTC.

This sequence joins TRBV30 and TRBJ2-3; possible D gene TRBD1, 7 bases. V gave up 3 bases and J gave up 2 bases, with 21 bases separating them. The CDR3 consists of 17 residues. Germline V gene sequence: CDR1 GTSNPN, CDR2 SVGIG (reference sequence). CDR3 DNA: TGTGCCTGGAGCTACACCAGGACAGGCGGGATCACAGATACGCAGTATTTT. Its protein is CAWSYTRTGGITDTQYF.

The CDR3 DNA reads as TGTGCCAGCAGCCAAGATGGGGCCGCACCGGAAAAACTGTTTTTT. Its protein is CASSQDGAAPEKLFF. This chain connects TRBV14 to TRBJ1-4, with D possibly matching TRBD1 (5 bases). V dropped 0 bases and J dropped 8 bases, with 13 bases sitting between them. Germline CDR1 and CDR2: SGHDN and FVKESK. The CDR3 consists of 15 residues.

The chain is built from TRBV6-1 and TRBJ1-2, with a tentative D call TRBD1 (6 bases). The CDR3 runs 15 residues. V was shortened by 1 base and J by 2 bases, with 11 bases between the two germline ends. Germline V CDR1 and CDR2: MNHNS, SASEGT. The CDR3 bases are TGTGCCAGCAGTGAAGGGACAGTTGCAAACTATGGCTACACCTTC. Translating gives CASSEGTVANYGYTF.

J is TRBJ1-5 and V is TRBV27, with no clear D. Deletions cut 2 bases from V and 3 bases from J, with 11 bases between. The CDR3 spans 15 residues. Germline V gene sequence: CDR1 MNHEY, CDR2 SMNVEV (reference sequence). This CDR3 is CASSLLRQSNQPQHF. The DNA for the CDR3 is TGTGCCAGCAGTTTACTTCGACAATCCAATCAGCCCCAGCATTTT.

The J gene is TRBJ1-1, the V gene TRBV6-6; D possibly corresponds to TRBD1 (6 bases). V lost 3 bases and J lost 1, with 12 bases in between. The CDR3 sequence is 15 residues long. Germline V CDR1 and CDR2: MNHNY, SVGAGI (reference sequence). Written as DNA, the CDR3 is TGTGCCAGCAGTTATTTAACAGGGACGAACACTGAAGCTTTCTTT. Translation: CASSYLTGTNTEAFF.

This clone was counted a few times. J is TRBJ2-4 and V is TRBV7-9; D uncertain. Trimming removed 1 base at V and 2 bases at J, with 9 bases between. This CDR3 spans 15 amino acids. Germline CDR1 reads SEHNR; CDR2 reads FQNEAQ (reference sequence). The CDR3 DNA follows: TGTGCCAGCAGCTTAGACTTTGGGCCCAAAAACATTCAGTACTTC. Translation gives CASSLDFGPKNIQYF.

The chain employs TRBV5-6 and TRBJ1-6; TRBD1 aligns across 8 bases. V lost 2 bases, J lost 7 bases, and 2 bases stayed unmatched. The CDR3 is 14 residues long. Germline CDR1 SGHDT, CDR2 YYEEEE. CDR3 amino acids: CASSFGQGNSPLHF. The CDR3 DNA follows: TGTGCCAGCAGCTTCGGACAGGGAAATTCACCCCTCCACTTT.

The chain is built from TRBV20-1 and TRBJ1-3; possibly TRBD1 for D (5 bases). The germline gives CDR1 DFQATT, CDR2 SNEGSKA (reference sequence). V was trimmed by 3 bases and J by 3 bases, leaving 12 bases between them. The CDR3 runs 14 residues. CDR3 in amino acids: CSASVGGGGNTIYF. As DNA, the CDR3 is TGCAGTGCTAGTGTCGGGGGAGGTGGAAACACCATATATTTT.

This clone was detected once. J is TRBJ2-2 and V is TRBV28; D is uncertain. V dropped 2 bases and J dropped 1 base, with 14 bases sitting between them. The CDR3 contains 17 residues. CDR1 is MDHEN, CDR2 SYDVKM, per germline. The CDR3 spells CASSLRRGSMNTGELFF. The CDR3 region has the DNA TGTGCCAGCAGTTTAAGGCGAGGTAGTATGAACACCGGGGAGCTGTTTTTT.

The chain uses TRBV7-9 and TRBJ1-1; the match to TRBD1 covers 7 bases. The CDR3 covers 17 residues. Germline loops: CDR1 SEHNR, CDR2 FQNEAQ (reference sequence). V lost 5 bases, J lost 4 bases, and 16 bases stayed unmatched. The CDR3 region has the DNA TGTGCCAGCAGCCCCGTCAGTAGATGGGACAGAAGCACTGAAGCTTTCTTT. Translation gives CASSPVSRWDRSTEAFF.

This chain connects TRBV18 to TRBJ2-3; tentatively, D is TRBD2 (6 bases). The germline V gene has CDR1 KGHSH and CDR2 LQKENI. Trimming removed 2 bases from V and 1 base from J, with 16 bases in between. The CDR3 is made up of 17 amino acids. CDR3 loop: CASSPIYRRGGTDTQYF. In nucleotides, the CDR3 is TGTGCCAGCTCACCAATCTATCGGCGGGGAGGCACAGATACGCAGTATTTT. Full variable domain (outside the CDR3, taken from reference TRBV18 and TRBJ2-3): NAGVMQNPRHLVRRRGQEARLRCSPMKGHSHVYWYRQLPEEGLKFMVYLQKENIIDESGMPKERFSAEFPKEGPSILRIQQVVRGDSAAYFCASSPIYRRGGTDTQYFGPGTRLTVL.

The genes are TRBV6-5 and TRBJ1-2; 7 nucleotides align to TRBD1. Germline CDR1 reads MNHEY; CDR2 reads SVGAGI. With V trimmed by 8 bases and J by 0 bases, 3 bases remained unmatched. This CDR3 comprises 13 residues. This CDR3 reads CASGGQPNYGYTF. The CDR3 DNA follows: TGTGCCAGCGGGGGACAGCCTAACTATGGCTACACCTTC.

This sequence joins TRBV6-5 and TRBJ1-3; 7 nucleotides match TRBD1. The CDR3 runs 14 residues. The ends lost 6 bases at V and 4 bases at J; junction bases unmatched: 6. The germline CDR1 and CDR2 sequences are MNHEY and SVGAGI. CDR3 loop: CASSTAGGGNTIYF. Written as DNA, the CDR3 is TGTGCCAGCAGCACCGCAGGGGGGGGAAACACCATATATTTT.

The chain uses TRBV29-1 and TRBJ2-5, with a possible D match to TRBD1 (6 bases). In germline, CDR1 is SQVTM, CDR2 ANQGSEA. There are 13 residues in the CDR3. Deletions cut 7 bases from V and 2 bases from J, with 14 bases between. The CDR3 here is CSARTAPQETQYF. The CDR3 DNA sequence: TGCAGCGCCCGGACAGCCCCGCAAGAGACCCAGTACTTC.

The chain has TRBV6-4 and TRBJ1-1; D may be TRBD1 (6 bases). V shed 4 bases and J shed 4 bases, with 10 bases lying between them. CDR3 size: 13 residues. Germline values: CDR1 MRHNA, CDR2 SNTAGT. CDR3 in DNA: TGTGCCAGCAGTGGGGAAGGGGGCACTGAAGCTTTCTTT. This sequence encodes CASSGEGGTEAFF.

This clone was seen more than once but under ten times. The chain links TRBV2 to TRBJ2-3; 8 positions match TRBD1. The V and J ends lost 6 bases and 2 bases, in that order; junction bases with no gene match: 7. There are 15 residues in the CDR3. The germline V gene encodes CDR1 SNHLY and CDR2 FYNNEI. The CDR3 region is CASRINRGNTDTQYF. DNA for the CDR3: TGTGCCAGCAGGATTAACAGGGGGAACACAGATACGCAGTATTTT.

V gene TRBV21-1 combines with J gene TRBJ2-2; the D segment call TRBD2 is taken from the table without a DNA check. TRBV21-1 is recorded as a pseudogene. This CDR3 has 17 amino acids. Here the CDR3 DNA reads TGTGCCAGCAGCAAAGCGCCCCCGGGGGGCGGAACCGGGGAGCTGTTTTTT. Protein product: CASSKAPPGGGTGELFF.

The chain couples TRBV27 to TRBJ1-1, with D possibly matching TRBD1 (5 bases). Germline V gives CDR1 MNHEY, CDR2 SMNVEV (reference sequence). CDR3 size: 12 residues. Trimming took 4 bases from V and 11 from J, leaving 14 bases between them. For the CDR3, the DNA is TGTGCCAGCAGTTCGCCCCGACAGAAGGCTTTCTTT. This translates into CASSSPRQKAFF.

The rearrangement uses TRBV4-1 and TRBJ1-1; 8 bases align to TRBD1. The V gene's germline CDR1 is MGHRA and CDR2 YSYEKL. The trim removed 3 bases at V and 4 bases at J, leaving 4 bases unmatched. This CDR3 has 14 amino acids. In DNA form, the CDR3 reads TGCGCCAGCAGCCAGTTGGACAGGGCCACTGAAGCTTTCTTT. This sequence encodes CASSQLDRATEAFF.

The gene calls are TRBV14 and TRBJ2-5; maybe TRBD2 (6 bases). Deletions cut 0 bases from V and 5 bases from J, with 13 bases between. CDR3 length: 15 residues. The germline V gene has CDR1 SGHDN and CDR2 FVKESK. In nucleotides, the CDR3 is TGTGCCAGCAGCCAAGAACGCGGGGCAGGGGAGACCCAGTACTTC. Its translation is CASSQERGAGETQYF.

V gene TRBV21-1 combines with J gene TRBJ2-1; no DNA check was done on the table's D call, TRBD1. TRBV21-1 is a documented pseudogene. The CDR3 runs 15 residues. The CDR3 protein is CASSSRGWGGNEQFF. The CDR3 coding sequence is TGTGCCAGCAGCTCCAGGGGGTGGGGAGGCAATGAGCAGTTCTTC.

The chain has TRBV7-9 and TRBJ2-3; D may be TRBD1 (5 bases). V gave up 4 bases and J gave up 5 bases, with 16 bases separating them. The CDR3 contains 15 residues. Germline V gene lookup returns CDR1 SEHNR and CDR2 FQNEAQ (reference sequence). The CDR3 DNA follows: TGTGCCAGCAGCTCGAGCCAGGGTTATGGAGATACGCAGTATTTT. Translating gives CASSSSQGYGDTQYF.

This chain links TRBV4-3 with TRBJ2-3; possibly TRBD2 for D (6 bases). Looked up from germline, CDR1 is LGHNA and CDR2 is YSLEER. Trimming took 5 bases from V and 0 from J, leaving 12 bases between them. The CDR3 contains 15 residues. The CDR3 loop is CASSMGGVSTDTQYF. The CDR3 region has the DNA TGCGCCAGCAGCATGGGCGGGGTAAGCACAGATACGCAGTATTTT.

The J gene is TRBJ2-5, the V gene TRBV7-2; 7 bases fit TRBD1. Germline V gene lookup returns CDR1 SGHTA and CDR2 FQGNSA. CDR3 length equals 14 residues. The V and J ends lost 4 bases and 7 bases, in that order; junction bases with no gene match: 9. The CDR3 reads CASSWRQGVGTQYF. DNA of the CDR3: TGTGCCAGCAGCTGGAGGCAGGGGGTAGGGACCCAGTACTTC.